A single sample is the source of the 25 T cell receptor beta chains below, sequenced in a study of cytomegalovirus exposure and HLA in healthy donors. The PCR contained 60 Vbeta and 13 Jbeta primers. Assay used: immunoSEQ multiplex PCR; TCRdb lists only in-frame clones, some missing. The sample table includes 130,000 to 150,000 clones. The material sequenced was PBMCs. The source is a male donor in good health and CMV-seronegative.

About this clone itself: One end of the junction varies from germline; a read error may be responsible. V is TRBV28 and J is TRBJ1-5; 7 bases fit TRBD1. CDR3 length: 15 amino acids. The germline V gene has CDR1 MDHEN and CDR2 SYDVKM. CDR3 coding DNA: TGTGCCAGCAGTCAGACAGGGATGAGCAATCACCCCCAGCATTTT. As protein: CASSQTGMSNHPQHF.

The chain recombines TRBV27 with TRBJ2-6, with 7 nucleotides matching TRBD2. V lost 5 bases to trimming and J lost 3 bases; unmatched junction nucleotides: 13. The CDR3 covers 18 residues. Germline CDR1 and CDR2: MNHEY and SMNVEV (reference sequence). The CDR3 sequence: CASSTRLGAGVGANVLTF. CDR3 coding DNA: TGTGCCAGCAGTACCCGACTAGGCGCGGGAGTTGGGGCCAACGTCCTGACTTTC. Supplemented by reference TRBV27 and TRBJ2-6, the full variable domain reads EAQVTQNPRYLITVTGKKLTVTCSQNMNHEYMSWYRQDPGLGLRQIYYSMNVEVTDKGDVPEGYKVSRKEKRNFPLILESPSPNQTSLYFCASSTRLGAGVGANVLTFGAGSRLTVL.

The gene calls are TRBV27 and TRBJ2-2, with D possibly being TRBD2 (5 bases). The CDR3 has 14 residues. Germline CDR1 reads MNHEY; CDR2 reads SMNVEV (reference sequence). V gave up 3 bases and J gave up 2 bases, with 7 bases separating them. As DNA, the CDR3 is TGTGCCAGCAGTTTTCCGGGAAACACCGGGGAGCTGTTTTTT. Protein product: CASSFPGNTGELFF.

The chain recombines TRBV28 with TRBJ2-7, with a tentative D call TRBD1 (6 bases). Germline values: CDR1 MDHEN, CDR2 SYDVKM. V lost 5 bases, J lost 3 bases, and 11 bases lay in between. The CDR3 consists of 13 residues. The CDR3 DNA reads TGTGCCAGCAGTCTAGGACAGAACTACGAGCAGTACTTC. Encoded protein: CASSLGQNYEQYF.

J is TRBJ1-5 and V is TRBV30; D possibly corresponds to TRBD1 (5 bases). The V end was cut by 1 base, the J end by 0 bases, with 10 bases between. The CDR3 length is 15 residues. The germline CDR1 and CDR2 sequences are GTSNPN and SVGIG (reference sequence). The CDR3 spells CAWSEGDYSNQPQHF. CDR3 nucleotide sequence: TGTGCCTGGAGTGAAGGGGATTATAGCAATCAGCCCCAGCATTTT.

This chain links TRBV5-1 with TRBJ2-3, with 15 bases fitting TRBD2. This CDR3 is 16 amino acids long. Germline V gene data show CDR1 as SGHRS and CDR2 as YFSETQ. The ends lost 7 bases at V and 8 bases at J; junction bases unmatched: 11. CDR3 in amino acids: CASGPGLAGGFGTQYF. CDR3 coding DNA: TGCGCCAGCGGTCCGGGACTAGCGGGAGGATTTGGTACGCAGTATTTT.

In DNA form, the CDR3 reads TGTGCCAGCAGAATGGGACAGAGCTCCTACAATGAGCAGTTCTTC. Amino acid sequence: CASRMGQSSYNEQFF. The chain links TRBV25-1 to TRBJ2-1; 7 nucleotides agree with TRBD1. The CDR3 runs to 15 residues. The germline gives CDR1 MGHDK, CDR2 SYGVNS. V lost 6 bases to trimming and J lost 0 bases; unmatched junction nucleotides: 5.

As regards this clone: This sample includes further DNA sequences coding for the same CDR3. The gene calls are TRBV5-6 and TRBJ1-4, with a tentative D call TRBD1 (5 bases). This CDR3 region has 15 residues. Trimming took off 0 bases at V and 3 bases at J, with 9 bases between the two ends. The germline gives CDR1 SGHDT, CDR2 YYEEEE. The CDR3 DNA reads TGTGCCAGCAGCTTGGCCGGAGGGGCTAATGAAAAACTGTTTTTT. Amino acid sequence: CASSLAGGANEKLFF.

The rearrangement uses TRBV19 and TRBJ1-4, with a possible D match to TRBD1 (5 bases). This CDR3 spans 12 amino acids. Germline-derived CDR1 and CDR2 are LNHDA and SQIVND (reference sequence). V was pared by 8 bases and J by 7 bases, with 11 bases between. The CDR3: CASGGDTEKLFF. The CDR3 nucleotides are TGTGCCAGTGGAGGGGATACTGAAAAACTGTTTTTT. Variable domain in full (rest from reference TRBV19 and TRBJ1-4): DGGITQSPKYLFRKEGQNVTLSCEQNLNHDAMYWYRQDPGQGLRLIYYSQIVNDFQKGDIAEGYSVSREKKESFPLTVTSAQKNPTAFYLCASGGDTEKLFFGSGTQLSVL.

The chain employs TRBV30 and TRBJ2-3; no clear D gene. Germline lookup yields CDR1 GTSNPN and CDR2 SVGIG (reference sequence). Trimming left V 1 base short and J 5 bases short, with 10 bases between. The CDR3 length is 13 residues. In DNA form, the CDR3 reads TGTGCCTGGAGTGGCGTGTCCGGAGATACGCAGTATTTT. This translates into CAWSGVSGDTQYF. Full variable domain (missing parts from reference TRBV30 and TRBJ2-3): SQTIHQWPATLVQPVGSPLSLECTVEGTSNPNLYWYRQAAGRGLQLLFYSVGIGQISSEVPQNLSASRPQDRQFILSSKKLLLSDSGFYLCAWSGVSGDTQYFGPGTRLTVL.

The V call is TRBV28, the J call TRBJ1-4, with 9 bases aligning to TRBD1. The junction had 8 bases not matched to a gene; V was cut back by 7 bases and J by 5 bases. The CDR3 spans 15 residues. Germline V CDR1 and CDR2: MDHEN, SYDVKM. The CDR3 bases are TGTGCCAGCAAAGACCCCGGACAGGGGAATGAAAAACTGTTTTTT. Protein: CASKDPGQGNEKLFF.

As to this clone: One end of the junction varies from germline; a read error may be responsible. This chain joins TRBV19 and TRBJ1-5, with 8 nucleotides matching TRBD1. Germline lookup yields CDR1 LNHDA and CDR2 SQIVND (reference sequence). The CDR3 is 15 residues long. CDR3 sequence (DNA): TGTGCCAGTAGAAAACAGGGGGTAAACAATCATCCCCAGCATTTT. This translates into CASRKQGVNNHPQHF.

The CDR3 sequence: CASSDSGAGQPQHF. The CDR3 coding sequence is TGTGCCAGCAGTGACTCAGGGGCGGGTCAGCCCCAGCATTTT. The chain is built from TRBV27 and TRBJ1-5; the D gene is possibly TRBD1 (6 bases). Trimming took off 5 bases at V and 6 bases at J, with 14 bases between the two ends. The CDR3 has 14 residues. Germline CDR1 and CDR2: MNHEY and SMNVEV (reference sequence).

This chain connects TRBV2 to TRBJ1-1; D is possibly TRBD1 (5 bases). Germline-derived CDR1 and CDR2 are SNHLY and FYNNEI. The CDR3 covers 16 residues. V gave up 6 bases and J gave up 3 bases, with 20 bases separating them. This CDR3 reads CASRRRGRPGDTEAFF. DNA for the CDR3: TGTGCCAGCAGGCGAAGGGGCCGCCCGGGGGACACTGAAGCTTTCTTT.

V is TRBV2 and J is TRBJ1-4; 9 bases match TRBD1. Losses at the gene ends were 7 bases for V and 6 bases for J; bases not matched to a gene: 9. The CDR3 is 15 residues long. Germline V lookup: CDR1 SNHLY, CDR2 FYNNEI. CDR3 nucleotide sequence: TGTGCCAGCACAAGGCCCGGGACAGGGTATGAAAAACTGTTTTTT. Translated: CASTRPGTGYEKLFF.

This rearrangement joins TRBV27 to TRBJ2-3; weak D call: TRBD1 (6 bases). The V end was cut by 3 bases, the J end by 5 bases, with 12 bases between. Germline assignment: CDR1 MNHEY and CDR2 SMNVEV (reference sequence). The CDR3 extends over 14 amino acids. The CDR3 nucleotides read TGTGCCAGCAGTTTCACCCCGACAGGAGATACGCAGTATTTT. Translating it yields CASSFTPTGDTQYF.

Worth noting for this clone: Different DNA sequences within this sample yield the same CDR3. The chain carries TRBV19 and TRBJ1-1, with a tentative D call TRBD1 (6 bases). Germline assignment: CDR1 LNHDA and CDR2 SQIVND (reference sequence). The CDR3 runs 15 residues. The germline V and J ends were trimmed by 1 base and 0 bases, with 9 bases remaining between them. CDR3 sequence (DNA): TGTGCCAGTAGTATAGGAGGGACACTGAACACTGAAGCTTTCTTT. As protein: CASSIGGTLNTEAFF.

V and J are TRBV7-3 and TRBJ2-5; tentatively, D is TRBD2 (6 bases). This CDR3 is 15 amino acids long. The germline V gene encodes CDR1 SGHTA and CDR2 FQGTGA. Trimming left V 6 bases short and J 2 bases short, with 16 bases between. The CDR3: CASRYGGELQETQYF. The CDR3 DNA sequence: TGTGCCAGCAGGTACGGCGGGGAACTACAAGAGACCCAGTACTTC.

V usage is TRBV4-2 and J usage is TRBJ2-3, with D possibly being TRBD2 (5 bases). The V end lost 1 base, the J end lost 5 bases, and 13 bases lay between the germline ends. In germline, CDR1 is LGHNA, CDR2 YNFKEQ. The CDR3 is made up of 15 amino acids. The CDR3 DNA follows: TGTGCCAGCAGCCAAGCACCCACAAGCGGAGATACGCAGTATTTT. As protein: CASSQAPTSGDTQYF.

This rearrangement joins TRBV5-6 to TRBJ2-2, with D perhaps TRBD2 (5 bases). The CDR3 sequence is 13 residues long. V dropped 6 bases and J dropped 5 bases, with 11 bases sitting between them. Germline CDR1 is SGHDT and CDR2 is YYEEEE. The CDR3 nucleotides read TGTGCCAGCACCTTCGAGCGGACCGGGGAGCTGTTTTTT. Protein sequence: CASTFERTGELFF.

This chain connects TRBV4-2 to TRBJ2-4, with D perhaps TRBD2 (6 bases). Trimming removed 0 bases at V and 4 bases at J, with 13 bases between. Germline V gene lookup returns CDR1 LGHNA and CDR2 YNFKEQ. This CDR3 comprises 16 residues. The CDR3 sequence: CASSQDSGDQKNIQYF. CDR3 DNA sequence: TGTGCCAGCAGCCAAGATTCGGGGGACCAGAAAAACATTCAGTACTTC.

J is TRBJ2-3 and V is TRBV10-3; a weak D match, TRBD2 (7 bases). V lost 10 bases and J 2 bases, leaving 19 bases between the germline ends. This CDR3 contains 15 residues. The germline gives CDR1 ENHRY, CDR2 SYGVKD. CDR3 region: CATGGLGGITDTQYF. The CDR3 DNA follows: TGTGCCACGGGGGGCCTCGGAGGGATCACAGATACGCAGTATTTT.

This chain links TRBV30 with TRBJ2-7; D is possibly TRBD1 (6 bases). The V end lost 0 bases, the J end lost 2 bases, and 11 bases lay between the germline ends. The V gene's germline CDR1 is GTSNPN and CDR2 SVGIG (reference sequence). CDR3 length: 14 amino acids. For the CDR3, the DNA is TGTGCCTGGAGTGTTGGGGGCGCGGCCTACGAGCAGTACTTC. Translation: CAWSVGGAAYEQYF.

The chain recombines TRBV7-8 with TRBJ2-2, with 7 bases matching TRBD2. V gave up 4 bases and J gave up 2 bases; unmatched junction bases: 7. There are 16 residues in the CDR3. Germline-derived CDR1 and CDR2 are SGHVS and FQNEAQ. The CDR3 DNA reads TGTGCCAGCAGCTCCCTTTCTAGCGGAAACACCGGGGAGCTGTTTTTT. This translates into CASSSLSSGNTGELFF.

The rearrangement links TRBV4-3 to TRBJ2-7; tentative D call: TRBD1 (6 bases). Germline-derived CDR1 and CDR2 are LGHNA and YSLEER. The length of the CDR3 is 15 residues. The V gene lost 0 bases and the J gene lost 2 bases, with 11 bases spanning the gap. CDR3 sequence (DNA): TGCGCCAGCAGCCAAGATCCCGGGACAACCTACGAGCAGTACTTC. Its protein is CASSQDPGTTYEQYF.